Shown below are 14 T cell receptor beta chains from a single sample sequenced in a study of cytomegalovirus exposure and HLA in healthy donors. Vbeta (60) and Jbeta (13) primers were used in the PCR. Measured with immunoSEQ multiplex PCR; TCRdb has only the in-frame clones, and not every one. In the table there are 200,000 or so clones, approximately 80% of which are singletons. Sequencing was carried out using PBMCs. All receptors come from a boy aged 2 to 9 in good health and CMV-seronegative.

This chain uses TRBV19 with TRBJ1-2, with D perhaps TRBD1 (5 bases). Germline V gives CDR1 LNHDA, CDR2 SQIVND (reference sequence). Deletions cut 4 bases from V and 4 bases from J, with 13 bases between. The CDR3 is made up of 14 amino acids. The CDR3 loop reads CASSKRGDLYGYTF. In DNA form, the CDR3 reads TGTGCCAGTAGTAAGCGGGGGGATCTCTATGGCTACACCTTC.

The chain is built from TRBV5-4 and TRBJ1-2; TRBD1 might be the D (6 bases). This CDR3 has 15 amino acids. Trimming removed 0 bases at V and 3 bases at J, with 12 bases between. Germline-derived CDR1 and CDR2 are SGHNT and YYREEE (reference sequence). CDR3 region: CASSLETGPYYGYTF. The CDR3, as DNA: TGTGCCAGCAGCTTGGAAACAGGGCCGTACTATGGCTACACCTTC.

The V gene is TRBV25-1, the J gene TRBJ2-1, with D possibly being TRBD2 (7 bases). V was cut by 3 bases and J by 7 bases, with 22 bases left in between. The germline gives CDR1 MGHDK, CDR2 SYGVNS. The CDR3 contains 17 residues. For the CDR3, the DNA is TGTGCCAGCAGTGAGGGGCGGAGGTGGGGGGGCCAAAATGAGCAGTTCTTC. Amino acids: CASSEGRRWGGQNEQFF.

The gene calls are TRBV4-2 and TRBJ1-3; 7 bases map to TRBD1. The germline gives CDR1 LGHNA, CDR2 YNFKEQ. The CDR3 extends over 17 amino acids. V gave up 0 bases and J gave up 0 bases; unmatched junction bases: 5. This CDR3 is CASSQEGGQPSGNTIYF. CDR3 in DNA: TGTGCCAGCAGCCAAGAAGGGGGACAGCCCTCTGGAAACACCATATATTTT.

The sample holds one count of this clone. The chain carries TRBV28 and TRBJ2-7; 11 bases fit TRBD2. After removal of 6 bases from V and 4 bases from J, the junction contained 5 bases not matched to a gene. Germline assignment: CDR1 MDHEN and CDR2 SYDVKM. The CDR3 is 14 amino acids. DNA for the CDR3: TGTGCCAGCAGACTAGCGGGGGATCTATACGAGCAGTACTTC. It yields the protein CASRLAGDLYEQYF.

The rearrangement uses TRBV6-5 and TRBJ1-2; 8 bases map to TRBD1. CDR1 and CDR2 (germline): MNHEY, SVGAGI. Losses at the gene ends were 5 bases for V and 4 bases for J; bases not matched to a gene: 9. The CDR3 covers 15 residues. The DNA of the CDR3 is TGTGCCAGCAGTAAACGACAGGGGCCATCCTATGGCTACACCTTC. It is translated as CASSKRQGPSYGYTF.

The rearrangement links TRBV14 to TRBJ2-1; D unresolved. CDR1 is SGHDN, CDR2 FVKESK, per germline. This CDR3 is 13 amino acids long. V was cut by 4 bases and J by 9 bases, with 13 bases left in between. The CDR3 nucleotides read TGTGCCAGCAGCCCGAATCTAGAGAGTGAGCAGTTCTTC. It translates to CASSPNLESEQFF.

This chain connects TRBV15 to TRBJ2-1, with D unclear. CDR3 size: 21 residues. V was trimmed by 0 bases and J by 0 bases, leaving 24 bases between them. Germline V lookup: CDR1 LNHNV, CDR2 YYDKDF (reference sequence). The CDR3 sequence: CATSRDMAGISPSSSYNEQFF. Written as DNA, the CDR3 is TGTGCCACCAGCAGAGATATGGCAGGTATCTCGCCATCAAGCTCCTACAATGAGCAGTTCTTC.

The chain combines TRBV7-9 with TRBJ2-7, with 8 bases fitting TRBD1. With 1 base clipped from V and 2 bases from J, the junction kept 4 bases outside the gene matches. The CDR3 has 15 amino acids. CDR1 is SEHNR and CDR2 is FQNEAQ in the germline V gene (reference sequence). CDR3 sequence reads: CASSLGQGAAYEQYF. The DNA of the CDR3 is TGTGCCAGCAGCTTAGGGCAGGGGGCTGCCTACGAGCAGTACTTC.

This sequence joins TRBV7-9 and TRBJ2-3; possibly TRBD2 for D (6 bases). Germline V CDR1 and CDR2: SEHNR, FQNEAQ (reference sequence). V lost 8 bases and J lost 8, with 14 bases in between. The CDR3 runs to 12 residues. The CDR3 sequence: CASGTLLVTQYF. CDR3 coding DNA: TGTGCCAGCGGGACTTTGTTAGTTACGCAGTATTTT.

The V and J genes are TRBV5-4 and TRBJ2-7, with D possibly TRBD2 on 7 matching bases. Germline values: CDR1 SGHNT, CDR2 YYREEE (reference sequence). The CDR3 has 15 amino acids. The germline V and J ends were trimmed by 0 bases and 2 bases, with 12 bases remaining between them. In DNA form, the CDR3 reads TGTGCCAGCAGCTTGGTTACGGGGGGCCCCTACGAGCAGTACTTC. Amino acid sequence: CASSLVTGGPYEQYF.

The chain recombines TRBV30 with TRBJ1-2, with 7 bases fitting TRBD1. This CDR3 has 13 amino acids. The trim removed 0 bases at V and 13 bases at J, leaving 11 bases unmatched. Germline assignment: CDR1 GTSNPN and CDR2 SVGIG (reference sequence). DNA of the CDR3: TGTGCCTGGAGTGTACTCGGACAGGTGGCAATCACCTTC. Protein: CAWSVLGQVAITF.

Notes on this clone: At one boundary the junction diverges from the germline segment, which might be a read error. The chain joins TRBV4-2 to TRBJ2-3, with a possible D match to TRBD2 (6 bases). CDR3 length: 16 amino acids. In germline, CDR1 is LGHNA, CDR2 YNFKEQ. The CDR3 region is CASSLSRDLRSDAQYF. CDR3 DNA sequence: TGTGCCAGCAGCCTCAGCCGGGACTTGAGGTCAGATGCGCAGTATTTT.

The chain recombines TRBV27 with TRBJ1-1; D is undetermined. CDR1 and CDR2 from the germline V gene are MNHEY and SMNVEV (reference sequence). The CDR3 is made up of 13 amino acids. V lost 6 bases, J lost 10 bases, and 18 bases lay in between. Here the CDR3 DNA reads TGTGCCAGCAGCTTGGCGGCGCGCTCCCCAGCTTTCTTT. It encodes CASSLAARSPAFF.